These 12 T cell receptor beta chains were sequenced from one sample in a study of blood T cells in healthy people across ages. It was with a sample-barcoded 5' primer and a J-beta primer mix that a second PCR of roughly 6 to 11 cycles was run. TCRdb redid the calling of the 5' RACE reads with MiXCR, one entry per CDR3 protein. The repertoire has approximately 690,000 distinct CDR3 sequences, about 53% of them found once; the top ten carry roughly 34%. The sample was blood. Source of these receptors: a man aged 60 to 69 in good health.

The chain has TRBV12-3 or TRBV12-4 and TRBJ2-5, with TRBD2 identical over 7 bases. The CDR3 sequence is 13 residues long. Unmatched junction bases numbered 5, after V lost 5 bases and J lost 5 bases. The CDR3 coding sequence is TGTGCCAGCAGTCTAGGGACTATTGAGACCCAGTACTTC. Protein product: CASSLGTIETQYF.

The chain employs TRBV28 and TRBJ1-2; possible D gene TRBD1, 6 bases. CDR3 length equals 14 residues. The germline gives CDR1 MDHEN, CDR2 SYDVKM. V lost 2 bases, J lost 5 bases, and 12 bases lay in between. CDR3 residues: CASSLAGQIYGYTF. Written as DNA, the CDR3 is TGTGCCAGCAGTTTAGCGGGACAAATTTATGGCTACACCTTC.

In nucleotides, the CDR3 is TGCGCCAGCGACCCGGGGGCAGGGGGCAACACTGAAGCTTTCTTT. Translation gives CASDPGAGGNTEAFF. The chain has TRBV5-1 and TRBJ1-1; the match to TRBD1 covers 8 bases. This CDR3 spans 15 amino acids. CDR1 SGHRS and CDR2 YFSETQ come from the germline V gene. The V segment lost 7 bases and the J segment 2 bases; nucleotides outside the gene matches: 10.

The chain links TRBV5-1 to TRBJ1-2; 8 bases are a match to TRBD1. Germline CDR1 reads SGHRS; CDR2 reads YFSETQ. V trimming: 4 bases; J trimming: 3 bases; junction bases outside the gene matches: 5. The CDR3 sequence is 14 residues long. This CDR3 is CASSRQGIDYGYTF. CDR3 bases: TGCGCCAGCAGCCGACAGGGGATCGACTATGGCTACACCTTC.

The CDR3 here is CASSSPGQMADTQYF. The CDR3 region has the DNA TGTGCCAGCAGCTCACCGGGACAGATGGCAGATACGCAGTATTTT. The chain is built from TRBV28 and TRBJ2-3; 7 positions match TRBD1. The length of the CDR3 is 15 residues. Looked up from germline, CDR1 is MDHEN and CDR2 is SYDVKM. Germline trimming cut 6 bases from V and 4 bases from J; bases unmatched to any gene: 10.

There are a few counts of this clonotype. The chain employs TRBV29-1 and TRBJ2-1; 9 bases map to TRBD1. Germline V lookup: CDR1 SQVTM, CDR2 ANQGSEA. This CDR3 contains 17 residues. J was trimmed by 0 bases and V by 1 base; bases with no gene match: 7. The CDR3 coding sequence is TGCAGCGTTGAAGTGGGACAGGGTGTACCCTCCTACAATGAGCAGTTCTTC. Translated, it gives CSVEVGQGVPSYNEQFF.

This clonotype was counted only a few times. CDR3 sequence (DNA): TGCAGTGCTAGAGAGACAGGAGCGGAAAAACTGTTTTTT. The encoded protein is CSARETGAEKLFF. V and J are TRBV20-1 and TRBJ1-4, with D maybe TRBD1 (6 bases). V was cut by 0 bases and J by 8 bases, with 10 bases left in between. This CDR3 has 13 residues. CDR1 and CDR2 (germline): DFQATT, SNEGSKA (reference sequence).

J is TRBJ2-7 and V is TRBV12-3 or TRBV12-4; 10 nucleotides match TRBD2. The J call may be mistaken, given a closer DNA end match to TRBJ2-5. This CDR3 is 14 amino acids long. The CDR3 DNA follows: TGTGCCAGCAGTTCTAGCGGGGGAATTGGGACCCAGTACTTC. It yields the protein CASSSSGGIGTQYF.

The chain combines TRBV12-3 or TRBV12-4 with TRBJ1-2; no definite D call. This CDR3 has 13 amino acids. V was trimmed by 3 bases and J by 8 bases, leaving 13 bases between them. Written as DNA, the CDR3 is TGTGCCAGCAGTTTTGGGGAAGTAGGAGGCTACACCTTC. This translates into CASSFGEVGGYTF.

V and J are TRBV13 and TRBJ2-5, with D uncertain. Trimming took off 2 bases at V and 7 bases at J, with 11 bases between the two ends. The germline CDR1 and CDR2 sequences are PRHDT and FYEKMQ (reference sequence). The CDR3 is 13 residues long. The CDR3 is CASSLLGYGTQYF. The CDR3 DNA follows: TGTGCCAGCAGCTTATTGGGTTACGGGACCCAGTACTTC.

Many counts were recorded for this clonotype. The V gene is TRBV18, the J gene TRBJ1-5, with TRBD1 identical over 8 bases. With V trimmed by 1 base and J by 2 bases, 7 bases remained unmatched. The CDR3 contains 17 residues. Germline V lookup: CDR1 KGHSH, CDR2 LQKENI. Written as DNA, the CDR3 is TGTGCCAGCTCACCACGCCAGGGGGCAGGGGGCAATCAGCCCCAGCATTTT. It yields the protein CASSPRQGAGGNQPQHF.

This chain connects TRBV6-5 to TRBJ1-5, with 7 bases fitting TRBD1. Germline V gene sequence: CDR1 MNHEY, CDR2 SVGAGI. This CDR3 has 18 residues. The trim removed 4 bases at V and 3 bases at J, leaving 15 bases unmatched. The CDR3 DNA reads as TGTGCCAGCAGTTGCTCGATAACTAGAGGGGGCGACAATCAGCCCCAGCATTTT. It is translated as CASSCSITRGGDNQPQHF.